What follows are 24 T cell receptor beta chains derived from one specimen sequenced in a study of low-dose radiotherapy and immunotherapy resistance in tumors. Described time point: before trial treatment. TRAV- and TRBV-specific primers primed first-strand cDNA, covering alpha and beta chains. Over around 19 PCR cycles, TCRs were amplified from a constant-region primer and V-primer adapter. TCRdb analysed the reads with MiXCR anew, one entry per CDR3 protein. The sample lists tens of thousands of distinct CDR3 sequences; roughly a quarter were seen once. The source was PBMCs, collected before treatment. The receptors were gathered from a male donor with prostate cancer.

This clonotype was counted ten times or more. J is TRBJ1-2 and V is TRBV18; D is unclear. Germline assignment: CDR1 KGHSH and CDR2 LQKENI. The CDR3 sequence is 14 residues long. The V end lost 3 bases, the J end lost 7 bases, and 15 bases lay between the germline ends. In nucleotides, the CDR3 is TGTGCCAGCTCACCCGACGAGGCGCGGGGTGGCTACACCTTC. Its protein product is CASSPDEARGGYTF.

V is TRBV27 and J is TRBJ1-5, with D unresolved. From germline, CDR1 is MNHEY and CDR2 SMNVEV (reference sequence). With 0 bases removed from V and 6 bases from J, the gap between germline ends came to 9 bases. This CDR3 is 14 amino acids long. CDR3 DNA: TGTGCCAGCAGTTTATCCTTCCTTGGTCAGCCCCAGCATTTT. It is translated as CASSLSFLGQPQHF.

This clonotype was observed many times. The chain uses TRBV18 and TRBJ1-2; D call uncertain. V lost 5 bases and J lost 7, with 11 bases in between. Germline CDR1 and CDR2: KGHSH and LQKENI. The CDR3 is 12 amino acids. The CDR3 region is CASSATPPGYTF. For the CDR3, the DNA is TGTGCCAGCTCAGCTACCCCACCTGGCTACACCTTC.

This clonotype was seen ten or more times. The rearrangement uses TRBV5-6 and TRBJ2-1; 8 bases are a match to TRBD1. This CDR3 is built from 15 residues. Losses at the gene ends were 2 bases for V and 9 bases for J; bases not matched to a gene: 10. The germline CDR1 and CDR2 sequences are SGHDT and YYEEEE. The CDR3 DNA reads as TGTGCCAGCAGCTTTTCTCGGCAGGGGGCCCTTGAGCAGTTCTTC. Residues: CASSFSRQGALEQFF.

In this sample, this clonotype turned up many times. The chain employs TRBV5-4 and TRBJ2-3; the D gene could be TRBD1 or TRBD2 (6 bases each). Germline V gene lookup returns CDR1 SGHNT and CDR2 YYREEE (reference sequence). The CDR3 is 13 residues long. V lost 6 bases, J lost 0 bases, and 8 bases lay in between. Written as DNA, the CDR3 is TGTGCCAGCAAGGGGGGCAGCACAGATACGCAGTATTTT. Encoded protein: CASKGGSTDTQYF.

Ten or more counts support this clonotype. V and J are TRBV28 and TRBJ2-1, with D perhaps TRBD2 (5 bases). The V gene lost 4 bases and the J gene lost 1 base, with 14 bases spanning the gap. Looked up from germline, CDR1 is MDHEN and CDR2 is SYDVKM. This CDR3 region has 16 residues. The CDR3 DNA sequence: TGTGCCAGCAGTTCCCCCCAGTCGGGGTCCTACAATGAGCAGTTCTTC. Translating it yields CASSSPQSGSYNEQFF.

This clonotype came up many times. The V call is TRBV7-8, the J call TRBJ1-5, with 8 positions matching TRBD1. This CDR3 contains 15 residues. The germline CDR1 and CDR2 sequences are SGHVS and FQNEAQ. V dropped 5 bases and J dropped 2; count of bases not matched to a gene: 5. CDR3: CASSVQGVGNQPQHF. In nucleotides, the CDR3 is TGTGCCAGCAGCGTACAGGGGGTCGGCAATCAGCCCCAGCATTTT.

This clonotype was seen repeatedly, ten times or more. V gene TRBV10-3 combines with J gene TRBJ2-3; unclear D gene. With 5 bases removed from V and 4 bases from J, the gap between germline ends came to 7 bases. The CDR3 has 12 residues. Germline V gene data show CDR1 as ENHRY and CDR2 as SYGVKD. CDR3 sequence (DNA): TGTGCCATCAGTTGGGCAGCAGATACGCAGTATTTT. Translation gives CAISWAADTQYF.

The J gene is TRBJ1-5, the V gene TRBV29-1; no definite D call. CDR1 is SQVTM and CDR2 is ANQGSEA in the germline V gene. This CDR3 region has 12 residues. Trimming took off 4 bases at V and 1 base at J, with 5 bases between the two ends. The CDR3 here is CSVGWSNQPQHF. The CDR3 DNA reads as TGCAGCGTTGGCTGGAGCAATCAGCCCCAGCATTTT. Based on the CDR3 plus reference TRBV29-1 and TRBJ1-5, the full variable domain is SAVISQKPSRDICQRGTSLTIQCQVDSQVTMMFWYRQQPGQSLTLIATANQGSEATYESGFVIDKFPISRPNLTFSTLTVSNMSPEDSSIYLCSVGWSNQPQHFGDGTRLSIL.

This clonotype was picked up many times. The chain links TRBV24-1 to TRBJ1-5; D perhaps matches TRBD1 (6 bases). Trimming shortened V by 2 bases and J by 7 bases, and 14 bases separated the two germline ends. Germline V CDR1 and CDR2: KGHDR, SFDVKD. CDR3 length: 15 residues. CDR3 nucleotide sequence: TGTGCCACCAGTGATTCTACAGGGTCGGGGCAGCCCCAGCATTTT. It is translated as CATSDSTGSGQPQHF.

The chain joins TRBV5-1 to TRBJ2-5, with TRBD2 as a possible D gene (5 bases). V lost 4 bases to trimming and J lost 2 bases, with 9 bases between them. The CDR3 spans 13 residues. Per germline, CDR1 SGHRS and CDR2 YFSETQ. The CDR3, as DNA: TGCGCCAGCAGCGCGGACTTACAAGAGACCCAGTACTTC. Translation: CASSADLQETQYF.

This clonotype was seen ten or more times. The V gene is TRBV7-8, the J gene TRBJ2-3; D may be TRBD1 or TRBD2 (6 bases each). Per germline, CDR1 SGHVS and CDR2 FQNEAQ. Trimming took off 2 bases at V and 6 bases at J, with 12 bases between the two ends. This CDR3 spans 14 amino acids. CDR3 residues: CASSLMGGADTQYF. The DNA of the CDR3 is TGTGCCAGCAGCTTAATGGGGGGCGCCGATACGCAGTATTTT.

At least ten counts were recorded for this clonotype. The rearrangement uses TRBV19 and TRBJ2-2; possibly TRBD1 for D (5 bases). CDR3 length equals 14 residues. Germline V CDR1 and CDR2: LNHDA, SQIVND (reference sequence). V shed 6 bases and J shed 4 bases, with 12 bases lying between them. The CDR3 nucleotides are TGTGCCAGTAGAACAGGACGGGCCACCGGGGAGCTGTTTTTT. It encodes CASRTGRATGELFF. Using reference TRBV19 and TRBJ2-2 for the parts outside the CDR3, the full variable domain is DGGITQSPKYLFRKEGQNVTLSCEQNLNHDAMYWYRQDPGQGLRLIYYSQIVNDFQKGDIAEGYSVSREKKESFPLTVTSAQKNPTAFYLCASRTGRATGELFFGEGSRLTVL.

This clonotype came up many times. The chain recombines TRBV12-3 or TRBV12-4 with TRBJ2-7; D is possibly TRBD1 (6 bases). The length of the CDR3 is 13 residues. V was cut by 5 bases and J by 4 bases, with 12 bases left in between. CDR3 sequence (DNA): TGTGCCAGCAGTCAGGGACAAAAGTACGAGCAGTACTTC. Translated: CASSQGQKYEQYF.

This clonotype was seen once. The chain carries TRBV19 and TRBJ2-5; 8 positions match TRBD2. Germline CDR1 reads LNHDA; CDR2 reads SQIVND (reference sequence). V lost 1 base, J lost 4 bases, and 5 bases stayed unmatched. CDR3 length: 15 residues. CDR3 sequence: CASSIAGGPRETQYF. The CDR3 coding sequence is TGTGCCAGTAGTATAGCGGGGGGGCCCAGAGAGACCCAGTACTTC.

This clonotype was counted ten times or more. The V gene is TRBV20-1, the J gene TRBJ1-5, with D uncertain. The germline V gene has CDR1 DFQATT and CDR2 SNEGSKA (reference sequence). V was clipped by 3 bases and J by 6 bases, with 15 bases between them. CDR3 size: 14 residues. The CDR3 nucleotides are TGCAGTGCTAGGGCGGGCGCCCTGGGTCAGCCCCAGCATTTT. Translated: CSARAGALGQPQHF.

This clonotype was picked up many times. The rearrangement joins TRBV29-1 to TRBJ2-1, with 10 bases aligning to TRBD1. The trim removed 6 bases at V and 2 bases at J, leaving 7 bases unmatched. Looked up from germline, CDR1 is SQVTM and CDR2 is ANQGSEA. There are 15 residues in the CDR3. Written as DNA, the CDR3 is TGCAGCGTCTGGGACAGGGGAGATCCCTACAATGAGCAGTTCTTC. Protein product: CSVWDRGDPYNEQFF.

A word on this clonotype: The DNA is omitted, as the CDR3 cannot be located on it reliably, and the CDR3 follows TCRdb's listing. The rearrangement joins TRBV6-1 to TRBJ1-4; the table's D gene call, TRBD1, was not cross checked with the DNA. With termini counted, the CDR3 has 16 amino acids. CDR1 is MNHNS, CDR2 SASEGT, per germline. The CDR3 sequence: CASSASRVINEKLFFF.

Regarding this clonotype: This likely came from a read error, as a far larger clone is one base away. This sequence joins TRBV7-4 and TRBJ2-1; 7 bases fit TRBD2. V lost 1 base, J lost 2 bases, and 8 bases stayed unmatched. The CDR3 contains 17 residues. Germline loops: CDR1 SGHVT, CDR2 SQSDAQ. The CDR3 reads CASSLGLGTKPYNEQFF. As DNA, the CDR3 is TGTGCCAGCAGCTTAGGGCTTGGGACTAAACCCTACAATGAGCAGTTCTTC.

A word on this clonotype: A far more abundant clone sits one base away, making this likely a read error. The CDR3 spells CASSHRRTYEQFF. The CDR3 coding sequence is TGTGCCAGCAGCCATAGGAGGACCTACGAGCAGTTCTTC. The chain uses TRBV4-2 and TRBJ2-1; D perhaps matches TRBD2 (5 bases). Between the trimmed V and J ends, which lost 3 bases and 10 bases, there was a span of 13 bases. Germline V gene lookup returns CDR1 LGHNA and CDR2 YNFKEQ. The CDR3 runs to 13 residues.

The sample holds many counts of this clonotype. The junction departs from the called germline gene at one end, perhaps through a read error. This chain links TRBV12-3 or TRBV12-4 with TRBJ2-4, with TRBD2 matching 11 bases. The CDR3 totals 15 residues. DNA of the CDR3: TGTGCCAGCAGGTTAGCGGGAGGGCTCAAAAACATTCAGTACTTC. Its protein product is CASRLAGGLKNIQYF.

The chain couples TRBV11-2 to TRBJ2-3; 8 nucleotides match TRBD2. Germline V lookup: CDR1 SGHAT, CDR2 FQNNGV. Trimming cost V 3 bases and J 8 bases; bases outside gene matches: 10. The CDR3 has 15 residues. The CDR3 DNA follows: TGTGCCAGCAGCTTTGATACTAGCGGCAGTAGTACGCAGTATTTT. Its translation: CASSFDTSGSSTQYF.

This sequence joins TRBV7-8 and TRBJ2-7; 8 nucleotides line up with TRBD1. Germline V CDR1 and CDR2: SGHVS, FQNEAQ. The CDR3 is 14 amino acids. Unmatched junction bases numbered 7, after V lost 5 bases and J lost 4 bases. The CDR3 spells CASSQDRVRYEQYF. DNA of the CDR3: TGTGCCAGCAGCCAGGACAGGGTCCGATACGAGCAGTACTTC.

About this clonotype: Since a far larger clone is one base different, this is likely a read error. This rearrangement joins TRBV28 to TRBJ2-1, with 9 bases identical to TRBD1. Germline assignment: CDR1 MDHEN and CDR2 SYDVKM. V lost 7 bases, J lost 10 bases, and 11 bases stayed unmatched. This CDR3 has 14 residues. The CDR3 coding sequence is TGTGCCAGCACCAATACAGGGGGCACCTACGAGCAGTTCTTC. Its protein is CASTNTGGTYEQFF. Using reference TRBV28 and TRBJ2-1 for the parts outside the CDR3, the full variable domain is DVKVTQSSRYLVKRTGEKVFLECVQDMDHENMFWYRQDPGLGLRLIYFSYDVKMKEKGDIPEGYSVSREKKERFSLILESASTNQTSMYLCASTNTGGTYEQFFGPGTRLTVL.